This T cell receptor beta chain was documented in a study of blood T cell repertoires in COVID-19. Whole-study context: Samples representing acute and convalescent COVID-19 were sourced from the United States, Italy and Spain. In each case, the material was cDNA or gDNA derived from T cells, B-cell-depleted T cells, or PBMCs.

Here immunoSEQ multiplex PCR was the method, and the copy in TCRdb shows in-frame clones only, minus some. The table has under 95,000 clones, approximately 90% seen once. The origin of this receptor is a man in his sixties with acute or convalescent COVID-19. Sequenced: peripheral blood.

Here the CDR3 reads CASSQAFSAENYGYTF. For the CDR3, the DNA is TGTGCCAGCAGCCAAGCTTTTTCTGCAGAAAACTATGGCTACACCTTC. This chain uses TRBV3-1 (or the pseudogene TRBV3-2) with TRBJ1-2; D remains ambiguous. The ends were cut back, 1 base at V and 2 bases at J, with 14 bases in the middle. Per germline, CDR1 LGHDT and CDR2 YNNKEL (reference sequence). The CDR3 has 16 residues.